The present T cell receptor (beta chain) was sequenced within a study of T cells after yellow fever vaccination. Study outcomes and limitations: Researchers report a weaker secondary response that nonetheless peaked faster, day 5 versus 15. In post-booster samples, most primary-vaccination clones reappeared (about 95% CD4, roughly 90% CD8).

TCRdb re-analysed the 5' RACE reads in MiXCR, keeping a single row per CDR3 protein. The table lists under 350,000 distinct CDR3 sequences, roughly 4.3% of them singletons, with 20% to 25% in the top ten. Per germline, CDR1 LGHDT and CDR2 YNNKEL (reference sequence). The CDR3 is made up of 14 amino acids. Trimming removed 4 bases from V and 2 bases from J, with 11 bases in between. This clonotype was counted between two and nine times. The target antigen is unknown. The chain links TRBV3-1 to TRBJ1-1; TRBD1 might be the D (5 bases). The sample was PBMCs, taken 5 days after the yellow fever booster vaccination. The receptor's source is a man aged 18 to 30 who received the YFV17D yellow fever vaccine. CDR3 region: CASSPRDVNTEAFF. The CDR3 DNA sequence: TGTGCCAGCAGCCCCCGGGACGTAAACACTGAAGCTTTCTTT.